This T cell receptor (beta chain) was sequenced in a study of beta chain features in type 1 diabetes. This CDR3 region has 12 residues. V was pared by 2 bases and J by 12 bases, with 11 bases between. Germline assignment: CDR1 SGHTA and CDR2 FQGNSA. Expressed TCRB transcripts were sequenced after all isolated RNA was converted to cDNA. Assay used: immunoSEQ multiplex PCR; TCRdb lists only in-frame clones, some missing. The table includes hundreds of thousands of clones, about a sixth detected once. A few counts support this clone. Its antigen is not known. Study conclusions and caveats: Fewer insertions but more deletions were seen at VDJ junctions in type 1 diabetes patients. High TCR expression in some cells could lead to their over-representation in cDNA sequencing. Patients' naive, central memory and regulatory TCRB repertoires appeared more alike than those of healthy donors.

The TCR was taken from a young woman in good health. The chain employs TRBV7-2 and TRBJ2-1; D call uncertain. The source material was naive CD4+ T cells from blood. The CDR3 region has the DNA TGTGCCAGCAGCTTATCGTATTACGGGCAGTTCTTC. The encoded protein is CASSLSYYGQFF.